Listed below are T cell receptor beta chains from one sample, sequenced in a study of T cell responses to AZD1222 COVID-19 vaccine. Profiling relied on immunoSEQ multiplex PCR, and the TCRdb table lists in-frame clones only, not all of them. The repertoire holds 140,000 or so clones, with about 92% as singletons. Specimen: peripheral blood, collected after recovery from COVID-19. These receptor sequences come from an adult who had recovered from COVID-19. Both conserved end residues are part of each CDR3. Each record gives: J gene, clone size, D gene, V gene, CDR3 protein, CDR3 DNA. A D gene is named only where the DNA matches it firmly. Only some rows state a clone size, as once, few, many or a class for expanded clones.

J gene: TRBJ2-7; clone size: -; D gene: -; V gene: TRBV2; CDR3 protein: CASSGAKGNRAEQYF; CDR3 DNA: TGTGCCAGCAGTGGCGCTAAGGGGAATAGAGCCGAGCAGTACTTC
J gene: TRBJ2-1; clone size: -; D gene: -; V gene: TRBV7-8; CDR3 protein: CASSSANEQFF; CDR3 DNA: TGTGCCAGCAGCTCAGCTAATGAGCAGTTCTTC
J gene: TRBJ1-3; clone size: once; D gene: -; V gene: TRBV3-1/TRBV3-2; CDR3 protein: CASTSAGTSVSGNTIYF; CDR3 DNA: TGTGCCAGCACTTCAGCCGGGACTTCCGTCTCTGGAAACACCATATATTTT
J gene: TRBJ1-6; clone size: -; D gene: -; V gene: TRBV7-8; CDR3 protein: CASSLRQGTSPLHF; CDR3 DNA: TGTGCCAGCAGCTTGCGCCAGGGAACTTCACCCCTCCACTTT
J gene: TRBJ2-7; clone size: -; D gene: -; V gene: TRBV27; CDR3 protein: CASSLIPRVNEQYF; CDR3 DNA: TGTGCCAGCAGTTTGATACCTCGGGTAAACGAGCAGTACTTC
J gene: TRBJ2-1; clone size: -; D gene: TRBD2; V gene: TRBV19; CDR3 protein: CASSMTSGDYNEQFF; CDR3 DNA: TGTGCCAGTAGTATGACTAGCGGGGATTACAATGAGCAGTTCTTC
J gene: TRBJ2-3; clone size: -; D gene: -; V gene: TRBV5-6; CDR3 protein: CASSRQKDTQYF; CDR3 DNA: TGTGCCAGCAGCCGACAGAAGGATACGCAGTATTTT
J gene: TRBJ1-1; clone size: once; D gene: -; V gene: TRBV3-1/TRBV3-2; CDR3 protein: CATSPGGIGREAFF; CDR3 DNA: TGTGCCACTTCACCGGGAGGGATAGGGCGCGAGGCTTTCTTT
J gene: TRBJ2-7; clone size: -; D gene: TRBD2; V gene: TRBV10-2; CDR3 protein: CASAMTSARYGQYF; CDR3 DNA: TGCGCCAGCGCAATGACTAGCGCGCGTTACGGGCAGTACTTC
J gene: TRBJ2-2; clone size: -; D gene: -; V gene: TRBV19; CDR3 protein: CASSIRGVDGELFF; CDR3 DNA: TGTGCCAGTAGTATAAGAGGGGTGGACGGGGAGCTGTTTTTT
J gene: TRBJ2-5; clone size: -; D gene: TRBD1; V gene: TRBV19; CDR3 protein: CATGGQGRETQYF; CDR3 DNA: TGTGCCACCGGGGGACAGGGGAGAGAGACCCAGTACTTC
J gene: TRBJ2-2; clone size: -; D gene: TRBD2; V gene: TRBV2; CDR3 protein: CASSPIAGRNTGELFF; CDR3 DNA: TGTGCCAGCAGCCCCATAGCGGGAAGAAACACCGGGGAGCTGTTTTTT
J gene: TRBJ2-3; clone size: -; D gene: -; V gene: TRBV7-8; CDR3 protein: CASSSPSTDTQYF; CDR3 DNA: TGTGCCAGCAGCTCCCCGTCAACAGATACGCAGTATTTT
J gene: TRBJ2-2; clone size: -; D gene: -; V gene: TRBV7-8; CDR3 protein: CASSSSVEPGELFF; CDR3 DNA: TGTGCCAGCAGCTCTTCGGTGGAGCCCGGGGAGCTGTTTTTT
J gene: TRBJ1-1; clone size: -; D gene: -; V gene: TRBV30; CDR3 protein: CAWSYTGTNTEAFF; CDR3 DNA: TGTGCCTGGAGTTACACCGGGACAAACACTGAAGCTTTCTTT
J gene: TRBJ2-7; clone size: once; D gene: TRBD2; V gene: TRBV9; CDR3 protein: CASSLTWEGAYEQYF; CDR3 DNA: TGTGCCAGCAGCCTGACTTGGGAGGGCGCATACGAGCAGTACTTC
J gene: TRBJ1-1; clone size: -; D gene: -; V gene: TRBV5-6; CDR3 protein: CASSLRGLGKMNTEAFF; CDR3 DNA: TGTGCCAGCAGCTTGAGGGGCCTGGGCAAGATGAACACTGAAGCTTTCTTT
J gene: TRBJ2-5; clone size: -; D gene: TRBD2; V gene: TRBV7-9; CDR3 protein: CASSDGRTSGQETQYF; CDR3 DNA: TGTGCCAGCAGCGACGGAAGGACTAGCGGCCAAGAGACCCAGTACTTC
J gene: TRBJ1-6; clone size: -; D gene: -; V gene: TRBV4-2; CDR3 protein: CASSPVEASAGSPLHF; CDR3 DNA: TGTGCCAGCAGCCCGGTGGAGGCCAGTGCGGGATCGCCCCTCCACTTT
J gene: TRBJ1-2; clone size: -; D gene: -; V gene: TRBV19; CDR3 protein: CASSRDFYGYTF; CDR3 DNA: TGTGCCAGTAGTCGCGACTTCTATGGCTACACCTTC
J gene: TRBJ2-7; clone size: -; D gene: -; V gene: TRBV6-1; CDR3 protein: CASSSNSYEQYF; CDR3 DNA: TGTGCCAGCAGTTCGAACTCCTACGAGCAGTACTTC
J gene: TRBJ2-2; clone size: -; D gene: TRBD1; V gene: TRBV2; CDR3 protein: CASGRRGRSTGELFF; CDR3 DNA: TGTGCCAGCGGAAGAAGGGGGCGAAGCACCGGGGAGCTGTTTTTT
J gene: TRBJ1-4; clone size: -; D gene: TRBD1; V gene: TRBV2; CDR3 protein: CASSEVDRGEKLFF; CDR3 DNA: TGTGCCAGCAGTGAAGTGGACAGGGGTGAAAAACTGTTTTTT
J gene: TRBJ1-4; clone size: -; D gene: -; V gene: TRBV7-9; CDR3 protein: CAVPSATNEKLFF; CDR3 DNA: TGTGCCGTCCCGTCTGCAACTAATGAAAAACTGTTTTTT
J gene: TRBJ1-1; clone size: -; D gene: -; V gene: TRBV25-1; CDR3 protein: CARRDSEAFF; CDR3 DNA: TGTGCCAGGAGGGACTCTGAAGCTTTCTTT
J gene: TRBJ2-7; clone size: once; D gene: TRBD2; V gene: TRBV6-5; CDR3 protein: CASSPAGGRVYEQYF; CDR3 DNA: TGTGCCAGCAGCCCGGCGGGCGGGAGGGTCTACGAGCAGTACTTC
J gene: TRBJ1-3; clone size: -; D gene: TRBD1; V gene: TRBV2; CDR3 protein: CASSPGGAGNTIYF; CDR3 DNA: TGTGCCAGCAGTCCAGGGGGCGCTGGAAACACCATATATTTT
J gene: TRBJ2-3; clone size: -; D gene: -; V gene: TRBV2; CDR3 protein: CASSEGGGAADTQYF; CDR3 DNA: TGTGCCAGCAGTGAAGGAGGTGGGGCCGCGGATACGCAGTATTTT
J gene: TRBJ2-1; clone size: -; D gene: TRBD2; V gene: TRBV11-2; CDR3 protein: CASSWSSSGSNNEQFF; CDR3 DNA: TGTGCCAGCAGCTGGTCGTCTAGCGGCAGTAACAATGAGCAGTTCTTC
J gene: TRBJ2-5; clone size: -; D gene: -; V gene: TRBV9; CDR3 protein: CASSLSGVVKETQYF; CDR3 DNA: TGTGCCAGCAGCCTATCTGGGGTGGTCAAAGAGACCCAGTACTTC
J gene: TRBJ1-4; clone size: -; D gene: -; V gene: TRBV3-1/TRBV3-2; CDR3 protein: CASSQAVKTELFF; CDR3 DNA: TGTGCCAGCAGCCAAGCCGTTAAGACGGAACTGTTTTTT
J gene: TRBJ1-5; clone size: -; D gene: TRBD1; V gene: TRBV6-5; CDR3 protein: CASSTRTGYNQPQHF; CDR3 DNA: TGTGCCAGCAGTACGCGGACAGGATACAATCAGCCCCAGCATTTT
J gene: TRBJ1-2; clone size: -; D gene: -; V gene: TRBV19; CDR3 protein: CASEGGTYGYTF; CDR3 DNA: TGTGCCTCCGAGGGCGGTACCTATGGCTACACCTTC
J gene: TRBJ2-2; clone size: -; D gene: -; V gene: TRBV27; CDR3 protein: CASSSWRGNTGELFF; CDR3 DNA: TGTGCCAGCAGTTCCTGGAGAGGGAACACCGGGGAGCTGTTTTTT
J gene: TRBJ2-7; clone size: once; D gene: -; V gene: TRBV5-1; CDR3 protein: CASSLNTEQYF; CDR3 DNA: TGCGCCAGCAGCCTGAACACCGAGCAGTACTTC
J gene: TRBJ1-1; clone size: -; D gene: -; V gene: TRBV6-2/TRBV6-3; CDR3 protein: CASSFQGTGAFF; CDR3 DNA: TGTGCCAGCAGTTTTCAAGGGACCGGGGCTTTCTTT
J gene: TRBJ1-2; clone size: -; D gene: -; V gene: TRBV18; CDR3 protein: CASSPTQGDRGYTF; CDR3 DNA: TGTGCCAGCTCACCAACACAGGGAGATCGCGGCTACACCTTC
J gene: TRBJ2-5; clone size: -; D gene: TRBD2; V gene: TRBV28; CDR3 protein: CASSPLAGGRETQYF; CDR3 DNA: TGTGCCAGCAGTCCTTTAGCGGGAGGGAGGGAGACCCAGTACTTC
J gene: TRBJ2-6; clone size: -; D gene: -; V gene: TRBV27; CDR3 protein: CASSRGGANVLTF; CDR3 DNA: TGTGCCAGCAGTCGAGGTGGGGCCAACGTCCTGACTTTC
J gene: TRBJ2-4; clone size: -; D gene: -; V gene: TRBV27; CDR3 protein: CASSSSVGGPPPKNIQYF; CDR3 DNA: TGTGCCAGCAGTTCATCAGTCGGGGGACCGCCGCCCAAAAACATTCAGTACTTC
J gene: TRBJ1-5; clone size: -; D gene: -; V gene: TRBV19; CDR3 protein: CASSWGKTNQPQHF; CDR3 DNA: TGTGCCAGTAGTTGGGGAAAGACCAATCAGCCCCAGCATTTT
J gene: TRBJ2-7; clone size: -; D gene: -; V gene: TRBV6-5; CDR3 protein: CASSSGGEQYF; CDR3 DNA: TGTGCCAGCAGTTCCGGTGGCGAGCAGTACTTC
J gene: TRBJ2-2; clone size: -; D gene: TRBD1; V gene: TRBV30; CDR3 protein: CAGQGTGELFF; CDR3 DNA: TGTGCCGGACAGGGAACCGGGGAGCTGTTTTTT
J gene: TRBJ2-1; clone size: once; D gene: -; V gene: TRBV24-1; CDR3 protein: CATSDRTESNEQFF; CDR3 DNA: TGTGCCACCAGTGATCGGACAGAATCCAATGAGCAGTTCTTC
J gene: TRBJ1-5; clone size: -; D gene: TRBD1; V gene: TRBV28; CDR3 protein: CASNIPGQGHQPQHF; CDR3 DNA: TGTGCCAGCAATATACCGGGACAGGGTCATCAGCCCCAGCATTTT